This TCR beta chain was found in a study of T cells after posttransplantation cyclophosphamide. Study observations and caveats: Skin or GI-infiltrating T cells shared few TRB sequences with blood.

This table comes from immunoSEQ multiplex PCR, and its TCRdb copy is limited to in-frame clones, with some not included. The sample has 20,000 to 25,000 clones; 80% to 90% are singletons. A note on this clone: What it binds is unknown.

Treatment was busulfan-fludarabine conditioning, a marrow graft, and cyclophosphamide on days +3 and +4. Germline values: CDR1 MNHEY, CDR2 SMNVEV (reference sequence). The J segment lost 6 bases and the V segment lost 5 bases, leaving 5 bases of the junction unmatched. This CDR3 has 15 amino acids. The TCR comes from a female patient aged 25-39 years who received an allogeneic stem cell transplant from an unrelated donor, was CMV-positive, and had no GVHD. Some T cells may arise from the graft donor. The sequenced sample was PBMCs, obtained after allogeneic stem cell transplant with posttransplant cyclophosphamide. The chain employs TRBV27 and TRBJ2-3; 13 nucleotides match TRBD2. DNA of the CDR3: TGTGCCAGCAGTATACTAGCGGGGGGGATGGATACGCAGTATTTT. It specifies CASSILAGGMDTQYF.